Listed here are 29 T cell receptor beta chains from one sample, sequenced in a study of CD8 T cells in ankylosing spondylitis. In TCRdb, the 5' RACE reads were re-called with MiXCR into one record per CDR3 protein. The sample yields 130,000 or so distinct CDR3 sequences, 7% seen once. The sequenced sample was blood, either unsorted or a sorted T cell fraction (not recorded which). These receptors were taken from a male donor with ankylosing spondylitis or in good health (not recorded which).

There are many counts of this clonotype. The rearrangement links TRBV9 to TRBJ2-5, with D tentatively TRBD1 (6 bases). V was pared by 1 base and J by 2 bases, with 12 bases between. This CDR3 is built from 15 residues. The V gene's germline CDR1 is SGDLS and CDR2 YYNGEE. CDR3 DNA sequence: TGTGCCAGCAGCGTATCAGGGGAGCCGCAAGAGACCCAGTACTTC. Its protein product is CASSVSGEPQETQYF.

This clonotype was recorded at least ten times. The rearrangement uses TRBV7-2 and TRBJ1-5, with a possible D match to TRBD1 (5 bases). The CDR3 extends over 15 amino acids. Trimming took off 1 base at V and 8 bases at J, with 15 bases between the two ends. The V gene's germline CDR1 is SGHTA and CDR2 FQGNSA. The CDR3 region is CASSLGSGGRKPQHF. Written as DNA, the CDR3 is TGTGCCAGCAGCTTAGGGTCTGGGGGTCGAAAGCCCCAGCATTTT.

This clonotype was recorded at least ten times. The gene calls are TRBV7-9 and TRBJ2-7, with D possibly matching TRBD2 (6 bases). From germline, CDR1 is SEHNR and CDR2 FQNEAQ (reference sequence). Trimming left V 5 bases short and J 3 bases short, with 20 bases between. The CDR3 has 16 amino acids. CDR3 sequence reads: CASSPSTGDSVYEQYF. For the CDR3, the DNA is TGTGCCAGCAGCCCCTCGACCGGGGACTCCGTCTACGAGCAGTACTTC.

The CDR3 DNA reads as TGTGCCAGCAGCTTCAGACCCCGGATGGCAGATACGCAGTATTTT. Its protein product is CASSFRPRMADTQYF. The chain couples TRBV7-6 to TRBJ2-3, with no clear D. The germline gives CDR1 SGHVS, CDR2 FNYEAQ. This CDR3 contains 15 residues. Trimming shortened V by 3 bases and J by 4 bases, and 14 bases separated the two germline ends.

Ten or more counts support this clonotype. The chain joins TRBV5-1 to TRBJ2-5; maybe TRBD1 (5 bases). Germline CDR1 is SGHRS and CDR2 is YFSETQ. CDR3 length equals 15 residues. Deletions cut 4 bases from V and 2 bases from J, with 15 bases between. The CDR3 DNA sequence: TGCGCCAGCAGCCTCCTGGGTCAGGGACAAGAGACCCAGTACTTC. This encodes CASSLLGQGQETQYF.

This clonotype was picked up many times. The genes are TRBV14 and TRBJ2-7; TRBD1 matches 8 bases. The V segment lost 4 bases and the J segment 5 bases; nucleotides outside the gene matches: 10. The CDR3 is made up of 15 amino acids. Germline CDR1 SGHDN, CDR2 FVKESK. In DNA, the CDR3 is TGTGCCAGCAGCCTATACAGGGGGAAAGGGGACGAGCAGTACTTC. It codes for CASSLYRGKGDEQYF. Combining the CDR3 with reference TRBV14 and TRBJ2-7 gives the whole variable domain EAGVTQFPSHSVIEKGQTVTLRCDPISGHDNLYWYRRVMGKEIKFLLHFVKESKQDESGMPNNRFLAERTGGTYSTLKVQPAELEDSGVYFCASSLYRGKGDEQYFGPGTRLTVT.

This chain links TRBV5-4 with TRBJ2-1; D not resolved. The germline V gene encodes CDR1 SGHNT and CDR2 YYREEE (reference sequence). This CDR3 spans 13 amino acids. Trimming removed 1 base at V and 8 bases at J, with 10 bases between. For the CDR3, the DNA is TGTGCCAGCAGCTTGCTCCTAGTCGATGAGCAGTTCTTC. Amino acids: CASSLLLVDEQFF.

Ten or more counts support this clonotype. The chain uses TRBV20-1 and TRBJ2-1; no clear D gene. In germline, CDR1 is DFQATT, CDR2 SNEGSKA (reference sequence). This CDR3 contains 11 residues. V was clipped by 2 bases and J by 10 bases, with 9 bases between them. The CDR3 loop reads CSARLLSEQFF. CDR3 nucleotide sequence: TGCAGTGCTAGACTCCTCTCGGAGCAGTTCTTC.

The rearrangement joins TRBV28 to TRBJ2-5; possible D gene TRBD2, 6 bases. The CDR3 spans 17 residues. CDR1 and CDR2 from the germline V gene are MDHEN and SYDVKM. V was clipped by 3 bases and J by 1 base, with 18 bases between them. CDR3 bases: TGTGCCAGCAGTTTGCTGGCGGAACTAGCTAGCCAAGAGACCCAGTACTTC. Translated: CASSLLAELASQETQYF.

This clonotype was detected ten times or more. The chain is built from TRBV28 and TRBJ2-2, with TRBD1 matching 7 bases. This CDR3 has 17 residues. V shed 5 bases, J shed 4 bases, and the junction held 13 bases outside the gene matches. CDR1 and CDR2 (germline): MDHEN, SYDVKM. CDR3 sequence reads: CASSHDRAGGPTGELFF. The CDR3 nucleotides are TGTGCCAGCAGTCACGACAGGGCGGGCGGGCCCACCGGGGAGCTGTTTTTT.

V and J are TRBV7-9 and TRBJ1-2, with unresolved D. Trimming removed 3 bases from V and 11 bases from J, with 13 bases in between. CDR1 and CDR2 from the germline V gene are SEHNR and FQNEAQ (reference sequence). There are 12 residues in the CDR3. The chain's CDR3 is CASSFQDVGYTF. In nucleotides, the CDR3 is TGTGCCAGCAGCTTCCAGGACGTGGGGTACACCTTC. Combining the CDR3 with reference TRBV7-9 and TRBJ1-2 gives the whole variable domain DTGVSQNPRHKITKRGQNVTFRCDPISEHNRLYWYRQTLGQGPEFLTYFQNEAQLEKSRLLSDRFSAERPKGSFSTLEIQRTEQGDSAMYLCASSFQDVGYTFGSGTRLTVV.

This clonotype was seen ten or more times. The V call is TRBV20-1, the J call TRBJ2-5, with 7 bases aligning to TRBD2. CDR1 and CDR2 from the germline V gene are DFQATT and SNEGSKA (reference sequence). Germline trimming cut 0 bases from V and 1 base from J; bases unmatched to any gene: 5. This CDR3 spans 15 amino acids. The CDR3 DNA follows: TGCAGTGCTAGAGATCCAGCGGGGAGCCAAGAGACCCAGTACTTC. Translating gives CSARDPAGSQETQYF.

Ten or more counts support this clonotype. V usage is TRBV13 and J usage is TRBJ2-7; no firm D call. The germline gives CDR1 PRHDT, CDR2 FYEKMQ (reference sequence). The germline V and J ends were trimmed by 2 bases and 0 bases, with 5 bases remaining between them. The CDR3 has 13 residues. The CDR3 region is CASSLSDSYEQYF. The CDR3 DNA is TGTGCCAGCAGCTTATCGGACTCCTACGAGCAGTACTTC.

This clonotype showed up many times. This chain links TRBV3-1 with TRBJ2-7, with 10 bases matching TRBD2. Per germline, CDR1 LGHDT and CDR2 YNNKEL (reference sequence). CDR3 size: 16 residues. J gave up 4 bases and V 0 bases, and 6 bases lay outside the gene matches. CDR3 in DNA: TGTGCCAGCAGCCAAGATTGGGCTAGCGGGGGTTACGAGCAGTACTTC. Protein sequence: CASSQDWASGGYEQYF.

This clonotype was found many times. The genes are TRBV7-2 and TRBJ1-5; D may be TRBD1 (5 bases). Germline V lookup: CDR1 SGHTA, CDR2 FQGNSA. Trimming removed 3 bases at V and 2 bases at J, with 8 bases between. The CDR3 spans 14 residues. The CDR3 DNA reads TGTGCCAGCAGCTTCAAAGGGGGCAATCAGCCCCAGCATTTT. Residues: CASSFKGGNQPQHF.

This clonotype was counted at least ten times. The rearrangement links TRBV5-5 to TRBJ1-4; the D is unclear. CDR3 length: 15 amino acids. The germline V gene has CDR1 SGHKS and CDR2 YYEKEE (reference sequence). Trimming took 2 bases from V and 0 from J, leaving 8 bases between them. Here the CDR3 reads CASSFRTSTNEKLFF. The CDR3, as DNA: TGTGCCAGCAGCTTCCGGACCTCAACTAATGAAAAACTGTTTTTT. Using reference TRBV5-5 and TRBJ1-4 for the parts outside the CDR3, the full variable domain is DAGVTQSPTHLIKTRGQQVTLRCSPISGHKSVSWYQQVLGQGPQFIFQYYEKEERGRGNFPDRFSARQFPNYSSELNVNALLLGDSALYLCASSFRTSTNEKLFFGSGTQLSVL.

This clonotype was observed many times. The rearrangement uses TRBV29-1 and TRBJ2-5; no clear D gene. Germline V CDR1 and CDR2: SQVTM, ANQGSEA. The CDR3 has 14 residues. Trimming shortened V by 0 bases and J by 7 bases, and 15 bases separated the two germline ends. This CDR3 reads CSVEERQPEGTQYF. As DNA, the CDR3 is TGCAGCGTTGAAGAGCGGCAGCCGGAAGGGACCCAGTACTTC. Supplemented by reference TRBV29-1 and TRBJ2-5, the full variable domain reads SAVISQKPSRDICQRGTSLTIQCQVDSQVTMMFWYRQQPGQSLTLIATANQGSEATYESGFVIDKFPISRPNLTFSTLTVSNMSPEDSSIYLCSVEERQPEGTQYFGPGTRLLVL.

This clonotype was counted at least ten times. The chain recombines TRBV29-1 with TRBJ2-2; no firm D call. V lost 0 bases and J 2 bases, leaving 7 bases between the germline ends. The CDR3 length is 14 residues. Germline lookup yields CDR1 SQVTM and CDR2 ANQGSEA. CDR3 residues: CSVEEQLNTGELFF. The CDR3 region has the DNA TGCAGCGTTGAAGAACAGCTTAACACCGGGGAGCTGTTTTTT.

This clonotype was seen a handful of times. The chain employs TRBV11-2 and TRBJ1-6; no definite D call. From germline, CDR1 is SGHAT and CDR2 FQNNGV. Trimming removed 1 base at V and 4 bases at J, with 2 bases between. This CDR3 is 13 amino acids long. CDR3 in amino acids: CASSLGYNSPLHF. CDR3 in DNA: TGTGCCAGCAGCTTAGGATATAATTCACCCCTCCACTTT.

This clonotype was counted at least ten times. The V call is TRBV6-5, the J call TRBJ2-7; 12 bases align to TRBD2. CDR3 length equals 19 residues. Germline V gene data show CDR1 as MNHEY and CDR2 as SVGAGI. Unmatched junction bases numbered 12, after V lost 0 bases and J lost 3 bases. The CDR3 is CASSYSVASGRARDYEQYF. In DNA form, the CDR3 reads TGTGCCAGCAGTTACTCGGTGGCTAGCGGGAGGGCCAGGGACTACGAGCAGTACTTC.

This clonotype was seen many times. The rearrangement uses TRBV6-5 and TRBJ1-3; 7 bases line up with TRBD1. Germline V gives CDR1 MNHEY, CDR2 SVGAGI. Trimming cost V 0 bases and J 4 bases; bases outside gene matches: 6. The CDR3 loop spans 16 amino acids. DNA of the CDR3: TGTGCCAGCAGTTACTCGGCGGACAGGTGGGGAAACACCATATATTTT. Its protein is CASSYSADRWGNTIYF.

The rearrangement uses TRBV7-2 and TRBJ2-5, with TRBD2 as a possible D gene (6 bases). The CDR3 contains 16 residues. Looked up from germline, CDR1 is SGHTA and CDR2 is FQGNSA. Trimming took off 1 base at V and 5 bases at J, with 17 bases between the two ends. In DNA, the CDR3 is TGTGCCAGCAGCTTAGGTGTACTGGGGACTGTGGAGACCCAGTACTTC. Its protein product is CASSLGVLGTVETQYF. Using reference TRBV7-2 and TRBJ2-5 for the parts outside the CDR3, the full variable domain is GAGVSQSPSNKVTEKGKDVELRCDPISGHTALYWYRQSLGQGLEFLIYFQGNSAPDKSGLPSDRFSAERTGGSVSTLTIQRTQQEDSAVYLCASSLGVLGTVETQYFGPGTRLLVL.

This clonotype showed up many times. The V call is TRBV6-5, the J call TRBJ1-3, with D possibly TRBD1 on 5 matching bases. The CDR3 extends over 17 amino acids. The V end lost 4 bases, the J end lost 2 bases, and 18 bases lay between the germline ends. Germline-derived CDR1 and CDR2 are MNHEY and SVGAGI. CDR3 residues: CASSFAPYQGAGNTIYF. The CDR3 DNA reads as TGTGCCAGCAGTTTCGCGCCGTATCAGGGTGCTGGAAACACCATATATTTT.

Turning to this clonotype: This sequence may be a read error, since a much larger clone differs from it by one base. The J gene is TRBJ2-1, the V gene TRBV24-1; 7 nucleotides align to TRBD2. With V trimmed by 9 bases and J by 12 bases, 16 bases remained unmatched. CDR1 is KGHDR and CDR2 is SFDVKD in the germline V gene. CDR3 size: 14 residues. The CDR3 nucleotides are TGTGCCACCGGGTTTGGGGAGGGCCGGGATGGGCAGTTCTTC. Its protein is CATGFGEGRDGQFF.

This clonotype was counted ten times or more. The chain joins TRBV9 to TRBJ1-3, with D uncertain. The germline V gene encodes CDR1 SGDLS and CDR2 YYNGEE. The length of the CDR3 is 13 residues. V was cut by 0 bases and J by 7 bases, with 8 bases left in between. The CDR3 region has the DNA TGTGCCAGCAGCGTAGACAGCCGGAACACCATATATTTT. This sequence encodes CASSVDSRNTIYF. The full variable domain, its missing parts supplied by reference TRBV9 and TRBJ1-3, is DSGVTQTPKHLITATGQRVTLRCSPRSGDLSVYWYQQSLDQGLQFLIQYYNGEERAKGNILERFSAQQFPDLHSELNLSSLELGDSALYFCASSVDSRNTIYFGEGSWLTVV.

This clonotype was picked up many times. This rearrangement joins TRBV7-9 to TRBJ1-2, with D perhaps matching TRBD1 (5 bases). Per germline, CDR1 SEHNR and CDR2 FQNEAQ (reference sequence). The V and J ends lost 7 bases and 6 bases respectively, with 15 bases between them. The CDR3 has 13 residues. The DNA for the CDR3 is TGTGCCAGCACCCTCGGGACTACGAATGGCTACACCTTC. Amino acid sequence: CASTLGTTNGYTF.

In regard to this clonotype: This sequence may be a read error, since a much larger clone differs from it by one base. The chain employs TRBV12-3 or TRBV12-4 and TRBJ2-5; TRBD2 matches at 8 bases. There are 13 residues in the CDR3. CDR3 region: CASSPSGRETQNF. DNA of the CDR3: TGTGCCAGCAGTCCCTCCGGGAGGGAGACCCAGAACTTC.

The chain recombines TRBV5-1 with TRBJ1-3; D gene uncertain. Germline loops: CDR1 SGHRS, CDR2 YFSETQ. The CDR3 length is 15 residues. The V end was cut by 0 bases, the J end by 0 bases, with 7 bases between. The CDR3 bases are TGCGCCAGCAGCTTGGAGTCAGGCTCTGGAAACACCATATATTTT. Its protein product is CASSLESGSGNTIYF. The full variable domain, completed using reference TRBV5-1 and TRBJ1-3, is KAGVTQTPRYLIKTRGQQVTLSCSPISGHRSVSWYQQTPGQGLQFLFEYFSETQRNKGNFPGRFSGRQFSNSRSEMNVSTLELGDSALYLCASSLESGSGNTIYFGEGSWLTVV.

This clonotype was counted a few times. The J gene is TRBJ1-2, the V gene TRBV19; D remains ambiguous. Trimming cost V 1 base and J 3 bases, with 9 bases left between them. CDR3 size: 14 residues. Germline V gene data show CDR1 as LNHDA and CDR2 as SQIVND (reference sequence). CDR3 nucleotides: TGTGCCAGTAGTATAGTTACGGCCGACTATGGCTACACCTTC. Protein sequence: CASSIVTADYGYTF.